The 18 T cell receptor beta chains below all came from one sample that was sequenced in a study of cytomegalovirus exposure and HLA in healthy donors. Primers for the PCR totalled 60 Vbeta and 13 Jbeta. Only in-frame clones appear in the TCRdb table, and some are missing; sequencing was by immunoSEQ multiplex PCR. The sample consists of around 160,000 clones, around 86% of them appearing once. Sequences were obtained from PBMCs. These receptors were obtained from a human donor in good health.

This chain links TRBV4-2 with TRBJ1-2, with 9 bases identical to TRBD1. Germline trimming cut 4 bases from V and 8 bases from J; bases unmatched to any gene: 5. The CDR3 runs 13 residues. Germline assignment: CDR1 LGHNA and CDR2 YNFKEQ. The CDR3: CASSPGTGLGYTF. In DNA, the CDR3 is TGTGCCAGCAGCCCCGGGACAGGGCTCGGCTACACCTTC.

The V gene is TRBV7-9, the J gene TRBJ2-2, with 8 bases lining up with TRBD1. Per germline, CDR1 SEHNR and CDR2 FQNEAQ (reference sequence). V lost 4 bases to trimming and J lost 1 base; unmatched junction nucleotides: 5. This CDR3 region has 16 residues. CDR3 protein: CASSSFGQGNTGELFF. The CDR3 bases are TGTGCCAGCAGCTCCTTTGGACAGGGGAACACCGGGGAGCTGTTTTTT. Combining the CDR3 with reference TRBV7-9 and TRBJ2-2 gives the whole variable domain DTGVSQNPRHKITKRGQNVTFRCDPISEHNRLYWYRQTLGQGPEFLTYFQNEAQLEKSRLLSDRFSAERPKGSFSTLEIQRTEQGDSAMYLCASSSFGQGNTGELFFGEGSRLTVL.

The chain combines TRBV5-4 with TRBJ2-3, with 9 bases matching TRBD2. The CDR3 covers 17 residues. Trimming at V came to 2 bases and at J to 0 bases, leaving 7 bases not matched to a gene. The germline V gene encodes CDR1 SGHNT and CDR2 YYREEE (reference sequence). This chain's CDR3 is CASSFPKLAGSTDTQYF. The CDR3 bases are TGTGCCAGCAGCTTCCCTAAACTAGCGGGTAGCACAGATACGCAGTATTTT.

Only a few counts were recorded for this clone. CDR3 coding DNA: TGTGCCAGCAGTCGGGACAGGATAACTGAAGCTTTCTTT. Its translation: CASSRDRITEAFF. The rearrangement uses TRBV6-5 and TRBJ1-1; TRBD1 matches at 8 bases. This CDR3 is built from 13 residues. V dropped 5 bases and J dropped 5; count of bases not matched to a gene: 4. The germline CDR1 and CDR2 sequences are MNHEY and SVGAGI.

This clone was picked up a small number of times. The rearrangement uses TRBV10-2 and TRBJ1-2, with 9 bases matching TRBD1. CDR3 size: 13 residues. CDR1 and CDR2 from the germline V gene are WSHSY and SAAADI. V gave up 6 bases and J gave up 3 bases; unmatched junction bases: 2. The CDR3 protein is CASRGDRDYGYTF. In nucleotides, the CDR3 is TGCGCCAGCAGGGGGGACAGGGACTATGGCTACACCTTC.

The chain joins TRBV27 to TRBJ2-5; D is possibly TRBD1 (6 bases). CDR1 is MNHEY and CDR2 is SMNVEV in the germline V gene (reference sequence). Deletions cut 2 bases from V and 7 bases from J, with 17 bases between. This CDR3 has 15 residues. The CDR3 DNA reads TGTGCCAGCAGTTTAAGAGAAGTTCCACAGGGGACCCAGTACTTC. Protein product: CASSLREVPQGTQYF.

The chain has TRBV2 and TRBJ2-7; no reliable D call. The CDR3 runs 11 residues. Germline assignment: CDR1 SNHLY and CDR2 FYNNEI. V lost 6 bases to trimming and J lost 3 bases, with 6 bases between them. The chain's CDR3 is CASRPVYEQYF. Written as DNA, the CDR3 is TGTGCCAGCAGACCAGTCTACGAGCAGTACTTC.

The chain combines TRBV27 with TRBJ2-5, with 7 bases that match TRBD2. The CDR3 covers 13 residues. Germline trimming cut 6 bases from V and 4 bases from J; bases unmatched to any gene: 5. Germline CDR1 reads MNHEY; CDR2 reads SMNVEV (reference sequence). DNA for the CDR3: TGTGCCAGCAGGTATACGGGGGGAGAGACCCAGTACTTC. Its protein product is CASRYTGGETQYF.

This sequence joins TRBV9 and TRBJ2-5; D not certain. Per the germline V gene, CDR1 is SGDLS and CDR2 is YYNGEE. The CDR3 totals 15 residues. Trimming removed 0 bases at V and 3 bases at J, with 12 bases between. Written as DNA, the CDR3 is TGTGCCAGCAGCGTAGGCCGAGCGCAAAAAGAGACCCAGTACTTC. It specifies CASSVGRAQKETQYF.

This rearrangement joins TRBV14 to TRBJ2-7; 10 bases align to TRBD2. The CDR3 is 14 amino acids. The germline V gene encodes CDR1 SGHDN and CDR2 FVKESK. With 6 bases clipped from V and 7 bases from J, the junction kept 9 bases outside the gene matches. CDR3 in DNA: TGTGCCAGCAGTAGGGGACTAGCGTCAGGAGAGCAGTACTTC. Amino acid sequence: CASSRGLASGEQYF.

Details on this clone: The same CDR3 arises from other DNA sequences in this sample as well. The CDR3 DNA reads TGCGCCAGCAGCTTTGGGACAGGGGCCTACGAGCAGTACTTC. Translation: CASSFGTGAYEQYF. The chain has TRBV5-1 and TRBJ2-7; TRBD1 matches at 10 bases. CDR1 SGHRS and CDR2 YFSETQ come from the germline V gene. The CDR3 sequence is 14 residues long. Trimming cost V 2 bases and J 2 bases; bases outside gene matches: 1.

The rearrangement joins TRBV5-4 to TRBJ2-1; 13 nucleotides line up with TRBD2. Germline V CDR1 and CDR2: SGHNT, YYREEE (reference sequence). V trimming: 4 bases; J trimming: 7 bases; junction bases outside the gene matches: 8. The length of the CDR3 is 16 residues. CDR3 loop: CASSRRTSGGANEQFF. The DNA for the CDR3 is TGTGCCAGCAGCCGGCGAACTAGCGGGGGGGCGAATGAGCAGTTCTTC.

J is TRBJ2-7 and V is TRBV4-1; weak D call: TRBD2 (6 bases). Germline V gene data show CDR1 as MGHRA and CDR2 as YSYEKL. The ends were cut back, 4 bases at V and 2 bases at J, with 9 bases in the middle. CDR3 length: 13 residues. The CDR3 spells CASSLGLTYEQYF. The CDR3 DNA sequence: TGCGCCAGCAGCCTGGGACTTACCTACGAGCAGTACTTC.

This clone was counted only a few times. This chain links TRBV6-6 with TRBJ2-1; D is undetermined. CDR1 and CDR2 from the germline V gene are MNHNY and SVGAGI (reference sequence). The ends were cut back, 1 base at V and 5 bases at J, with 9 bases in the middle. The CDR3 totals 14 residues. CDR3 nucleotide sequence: TGTGCCAGCAGTTACTTTGGGCTTAACAATGAGCAGTTCTTC. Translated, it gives CASSYFGLNNEQFF.

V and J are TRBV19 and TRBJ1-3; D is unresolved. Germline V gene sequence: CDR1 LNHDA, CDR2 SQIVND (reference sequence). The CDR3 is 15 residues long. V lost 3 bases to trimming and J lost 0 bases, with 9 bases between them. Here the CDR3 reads CASSMSGTSGNTIYF. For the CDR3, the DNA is TGTGCCAGTAGTATGTCAGGCACCTCTGGAAACACCATATATTTT.

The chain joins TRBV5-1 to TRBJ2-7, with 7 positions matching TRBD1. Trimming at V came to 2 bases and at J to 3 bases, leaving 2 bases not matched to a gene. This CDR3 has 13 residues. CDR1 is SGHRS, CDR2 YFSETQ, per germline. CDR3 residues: CASSFAGGYEQYF. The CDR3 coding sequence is TGCGCCAGCAGCTTTGCAGGGGGCTACGAGCAGTACTTC.

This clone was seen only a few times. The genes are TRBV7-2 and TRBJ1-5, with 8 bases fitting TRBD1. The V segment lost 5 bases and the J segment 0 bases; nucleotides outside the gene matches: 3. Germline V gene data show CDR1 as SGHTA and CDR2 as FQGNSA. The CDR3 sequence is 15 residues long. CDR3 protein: CASSPGQGSNQPQHF. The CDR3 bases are TGTGCCAGCAGCCCCGGACAGGGTAGCAATCAGCCCCAGCATTTT.

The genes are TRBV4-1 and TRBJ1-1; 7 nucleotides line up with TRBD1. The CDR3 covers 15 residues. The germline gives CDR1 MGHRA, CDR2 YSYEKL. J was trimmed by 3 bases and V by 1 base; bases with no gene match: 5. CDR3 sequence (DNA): TGCGCCAGCAGCCAAGGTGGCAGGGGGGACACTGAAGCTTTCTTT. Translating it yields CASSQGGRGDTEAFF.